These 19 T cell receptor beta chains came from one sample sequenced in a study of technical replicates of blood from a few donors. Generated by immunoSEQ multiplex PCR, the TCRdb table keeps only in-frame clones and is missing some. The repertoire includes some 8,000 clones, 90% of them detected once, and 12% sits in the top ten. The sample consisted of PBMCs. These receptor sequences come from a human donor in good health.

As DNA, the CDR3 is TGCGCCAGCAGCGTCGGGACAGGGGGGACGTACGAGCAGTACTTC. It translates to CASSVGTGGTYEQYF. The V call is TRBV5-1, the J call TRBJ2-7; 11 nucleotides line up with TRBD1. CDR3 length: 15 amino acids. Germline assignment: CDR1 SGHRS and CDR2 YFSETQ. V lost 4 bases to trimming and J lost 4 bases; unmatched junction nucleotides: 7.

This clone was counted a single time. The gene calls are TRBV7-2 and TRBJ2-2; D gene ambiguous. The CDR3 length is 14 residues. V lost 2 bases, J lost 5 bases, and 9 bases lay in between. From germline, CDR1 is SGHTA and CDR2 FQGNSA. The CDR3 loop is CASSLLRSTGELFF. In DNA, the CDR3 is TGTGCCAGCAGCTTACTCCGGAGTACCGGGGAGCTGTTTTTT.

The V and J genes are TRBV6-5 and TRBJ1-4, with TRBD1 as a possible D gene (6 bases). The V gene's germline CDR1 is MNHEY and CDR2 SVGAGI. This CDR3 is 16 amino acids long. V lost 0 bases and J lost 7, with 15 bases in between. The CDR3 DNA follows: TGTGCCAGCAGTTACTCGATGGTACAGGGTTTTGAAAAACTGTTTTTT. This translates into CASSYSMVQGFEKLFF.

This clone was found once. The rearrangement joins TRBV6-1 to TRBJ1-5; 7 bases line up with TRBD1. Germline loops: CDR1 MNHNS, CDR2 SASEGT. V shed 2 bases, J shed 7 bases, and the junction held 5 bases outside the gene matches. CDR3 length: 14 residues. The CDR3 loop is CASSESAGGQPQHF. The DNA of the CDR3 is TGTGCCAGCAGTGAATCGGCAGGGGGGCAGCCCCAGCATTTT.

This sequence joins TRBV28 and TRBJ2-7; TRBD2 matches 14 bases. Unmatched junction bases numbered 12, after V lost 10 bases and J lost 1 base. CDR1 is MDHEN, CDR2 SYDVKM, per germline. The CDR3 totals 17 residues. CDR3 residues: CATNLGTSGSGSYEQYF. The CDR3 DNA sequence: TGTGCCACCAACCTAGGGACTAGCGGGAGTGGGTCCTACGAGCAGTACTTC.

V is TRBV5-1 and J is TRBJ2-2, with TRBD2 identical over 8 bases. Germline V gene sequence: CDR1 SGHRS, CDR2 YFSETQ. The V gene end was trimmed by 1 base and the J gene end by 4 bases; junction bases not matched to a gene: 9. The CDR3 length is 17 residues. DNA for the CDR3: TGCGCCAGCAGCTTGCGGGGGACTAGATGGGGCACCGGGGAGCTGTTTTTT. It yields the protein CASSLRGTRWGTGELFF.

The rearrangement links TRBV27 to TRBJ1-2, with TRBD1 matching 7 bases. The germline gives CDR1 MNHEY, CDR2 SMNVEV (reference sequence). V dropped 5 bases and J dropped 2; count of bases not matched to a gene: 5. The CDR3 is 14 residues long. CDR3 coding DNA: TGTGCCAGCAGTACCCGGACAGGCAACTATGGCTACACCTTC. Its protein is CASSTRTGNYGYTF.

V and J are TRBV5-4 and TRBJ2-5, with 13 bases fitting TRBD2. The ends lost 0 bases at V and 5 bases at J; junction bases unmatched: 7. CDR3 length: 17 amino acids. CDR1 is SGHNT, CDR2 YYREEE, per germline (reference sequence). For the CDR3, the DNA is TGTGCCAGCAGCTTGGTGACTAGCGGGAGGTCTCAGGAGACCCAGTACTTC. As protein: CASSLVTSGRSQETQYF. Combining the CDR3 with reference TRBV5-4 and TRBJ2-5 gives the whole variable domain ETGVTQSPTHLIKTRGQQVTLRCSSQSGHNTVSWYQQALGQGPQFIFQYYREEENGRGNFPPRFSGLQFPNYSSELNVNALELDDSALYLCASSLVTSGRSQETQYFGPGTRLLVL.

The rearrangement joins TRBV7-2 to TRBJ2-2, with 7 bases matching TRBD1. V shed 5 bases, J shed 5 bases, and the junction held 8 bases outside the gene matches. The CDR3 is 15 residues long. The germline CDR1 and CDR2 sequences are SGHTA and FQGNSA. In DNA form, the CDR3 reads TGTGCCAGCAGCCCGTGGACAGGATCGACCGGGGAGCTGTTTTTT. Its translation: CASSPWTGSTGELFF.

Written as DNA, the CDR3 is TGCGCCAGCCGCTCTGGGGAGGCCGGCTCCTACGAGCAGTACTTC. Translation gives CASRSGEAGSYEQYF. V and J are TRBV5-1 and TRBJ2-7; a possible D gene is TRBD2 (6 bases). This CDR3 has 15 residues. Trimming cost V 7 bases and J 0 bases, with 17 bases left between them. Germline V gives CDR1 SGHRS, CDR2 YFSETQ.

This clone was seen a handful of times. The rearrangement joins TRBV21-1 to TRBJ1-5; the D call of TRBD1 is as the table states it, not checked on the DNA. TRBV21-1 is a recognized pseudogene. This CDR3 spans 12 amino acids. The CDR3 bases are TGTGCCAGCAGCAAACTGGCATGGCCCCAGCATTTT. Amino acid sequence: CASSKLAWPQHF.

The chain has TRBV7-6 and TRBJ2-7; 10 bases map to TRBD2. V trimming: 1 base; J trimming: 4 bases; junction bases outside the gene matches: 4. The CDR3 loop spans 15 amino acids. From germline, CDR1 is SGHVS and CDR2 FNYEAQ. CDR3 sequence (DNA): TGTGCCAGCAGCTTAGGAGCGGGAGGGCCGTACGAGCAGTACTTC. Its translation is CASSLGAGGPYEQYF.

This clone was counted only a few times. The gene calls are TRBV28 and TRBJ1-2; 9 nucleotides align to TRBD1. CDR3 length: 15 residues. The trim removed 7 bases at V and 1 base at J, leaving 7 bases unmatched. CDR1 and CDR2 from the germline V gene are MDHEN and SYDVKM. The CDR3 DNA reads TGTGCCAGCACCGCGACAGGGGGATATAACTATGGCTACACCTTC. It yields the protein CASTATGGYNYGYTF.

The V gene is TRBV6-4, the J gene TRBJ2-3; TRBD2 matches 10 bases. This CDR3 is 14 amino acids long. The V gene end was trimmed by 0 bases and the J gene end by 6 bases; junction bases not matched to a gene: 0. In germline, CDR1 is MRHNA, CDR2 SNTAGT. CDR3 nucleotide sequence: TGTGCCAGCAGTGACTCTAGCGGGAGGGATACGCAGTATTTT. Its translation is CASSDSSGRDTQYF.

A single count supports this clone. The chain uses TRBV7-8 and TRBJ2-7; a possible D gene is TRBD2 (5 bases). Trimming cost V 1 base and J 2 bases, with 12 bases left between them. The germline V gene encodes CDR1 SGHVS and CDR2 FQNEAQ. The CDR3 loop spans 15 amino acids. In nucleotides, the CDR3 is TGTGCCAGCAGCTTAGAGGGAGCGGAAGCCTACGAGCAGTACTTC. It yields the protein CASSLEGAEAYEQYF.

The chain uses TRBV9 and TRBJ1-3; no clear D. The germline V gene encodes CDR1 SGDLS and CDR2 YYNGEE. The V gene lost 0 bases and the J gene lost 0 bases, with 13 bases spanning the gap. The CDR3 has 17 amino acids. The CDR3 DNA is TGTGCCAGCAGCGTAGCTCCCTCGTATTCCTCTGGAAACACCATATATTTT. Protein product: CASSVAPSYSSGNTIYF.

This chain uses TRBV5-1 with TRBJ2-5, with 11 nucleotides matching TRBD1. Germline-derived CDR1 and CDR2 are SGHRS and YFSETQ. The V segment lost 4 bases and the J segment 5 bases; nucleotides outside the gene matches: 10. The CDR3 loop spans 16 amino acids. In DNA form, the CDR3 reads TGCGCCAGCAGCGACGGGACAGGGGGACTCCCGGAGACCCAGTACTTC. It specifies CASSDGTGGLPETQYF.

The rearrangement joins TRBV6-5 to TRBJ1-4; 9 bases match TRBD1. Germline V gene sequence: CDR1 MNHEY, CDR2 SVGAGI. CDR3 length equals 14 residues. Trimming removed 6 bases from V and 6 bases from J; junction bases left unmatched: 5. The CDR3, as DNA: TGTGCCAGCAGCTACAGGGGGCCAGATGAAAAACTGTTTTTT. The encoded protein is CASSYRGPDEKLFF.

This clone was observed a single time. V is TRBV27 and J is TRBJ1-3; perhaps TRBD1 as D (6 bases). This CDR3 has 16 residues. Per germline, CDR1 MNHEY and CDR2 SMNVEV (reference sequence). With 5 bases removed from V and 2 bases from J, the gap between germline ends came to 16 bases. The CDR3 region is CASSRHRETAGNTIYF. CDR3 nucleotide sequence: TGTGCCAGCAGTCGTCACAGGGAAACGGCTGGAAACACCATATATTTT.